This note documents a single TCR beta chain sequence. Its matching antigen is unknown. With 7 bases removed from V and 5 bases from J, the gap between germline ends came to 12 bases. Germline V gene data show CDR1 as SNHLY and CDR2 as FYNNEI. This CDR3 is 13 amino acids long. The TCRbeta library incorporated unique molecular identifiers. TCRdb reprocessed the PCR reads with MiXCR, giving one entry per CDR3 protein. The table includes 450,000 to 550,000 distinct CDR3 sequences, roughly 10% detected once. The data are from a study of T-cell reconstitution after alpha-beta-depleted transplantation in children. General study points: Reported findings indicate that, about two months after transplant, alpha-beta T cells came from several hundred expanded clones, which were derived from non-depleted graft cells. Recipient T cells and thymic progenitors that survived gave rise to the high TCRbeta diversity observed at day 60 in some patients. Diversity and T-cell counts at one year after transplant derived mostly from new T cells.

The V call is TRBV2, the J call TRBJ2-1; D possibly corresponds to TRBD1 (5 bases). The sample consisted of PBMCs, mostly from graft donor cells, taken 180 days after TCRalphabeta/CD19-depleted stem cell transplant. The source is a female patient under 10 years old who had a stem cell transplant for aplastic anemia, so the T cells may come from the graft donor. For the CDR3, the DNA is TGTGCCAGCATTTCAGCCAGGGACAATGAGCAGTTCTTC. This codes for CASISARDNEQFF.